The present TCR beta chain was sequenced within a study of identical twins. Study results and limitations: Models underestimated how often monozygotic twins shared out-of-frame TCR alpha.

The CDR3 length is 13 residues. Germline V CDR1 and CDR2: DFQATT, SNEGSKA (reference sequence). Unmatched junction bases numbered 3, after V lost 6 bases and J lost 3 bases. A remark on this clonotype: Antigen specificity is unknown.

MiXCR was run by TCRdb on the 5' RACE reads, yielding one entry per CDR3 protein. The data show around 1.7 million distinct CDR3 sequences, 32% seen once. The sample consisted of cord blood. V is TRBV20-1 and J is TRBJ1-4, with 8 bases that match TRBD1. This sequence originates from a newborn girl in good health. The chain's CDR3 is CSARDRPNEKLFF. The CDR3 DNA sequence: TGCAGTGCCCGGGACAGGCCTAATGAAAAACTGTTTTTT.